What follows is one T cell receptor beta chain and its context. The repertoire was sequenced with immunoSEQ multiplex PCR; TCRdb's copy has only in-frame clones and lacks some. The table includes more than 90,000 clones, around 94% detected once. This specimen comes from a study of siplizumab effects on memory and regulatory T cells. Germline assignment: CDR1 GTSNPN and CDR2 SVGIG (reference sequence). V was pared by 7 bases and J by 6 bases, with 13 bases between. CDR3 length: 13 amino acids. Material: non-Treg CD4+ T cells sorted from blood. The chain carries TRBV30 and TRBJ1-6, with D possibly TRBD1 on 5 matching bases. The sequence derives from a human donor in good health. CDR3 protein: CASRQFGNSPLHF. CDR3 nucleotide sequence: TGTGCCTCCAGACAGTTCGGTAATTCACCCCTCCACTTT. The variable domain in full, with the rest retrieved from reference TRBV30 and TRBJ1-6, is SQTIHQWPATLVQPVGSPLSLECTVEGTSNPNLYWYRQAAGRGLQLLFYSVGIGQISSEVPQNLSASRPQDRQFILSSKKLLLSDSGFYLCASRQFGNSPLHFGNGTRLTVT.